The present TCR beta chain was sequenced within a study of T-cell memory formation after mild COVID-19. The CDR3 has 14 residues. V lost 6 bases, J lost 6 bases, and 14 bases lay in between. This clonotype was seen more than once but under ten times. TCRdb re-called the 5' RACE reads with MiXCR, one entry per CDR3 protein. The table includes approximately 98,000 distinct CDR3 sequences, roughly a sixth detected once. The receptor was derived from a man between 18 and 29 years old who had mild COVID-19 (a few samples of this study predate the infection). Cell type and time point are not known. Sequencing used PBMCs or a T cell subset sorted from them (not recorded which). The genes are TRBV12-3 or TRBV12-4 and TRBJ2-2; D uncertain. The CDR3 nucleotides are TGTGCCAGCAGCCCGAATCAAGTGTCCGGGGAGCTGTTTTTT. Its protein product is CASSPNQVSGELFF.